This T cell receptor beta chain was retrieved from a study of HIV-infected patients and healthy controls. The repertoire came from unfractionated whole blood and reflected all unsorted peripheral T cells. Alpha and beta constant-region primers primed reverse transcription of about 0.5 ug RNA. Using multiplexing indices, alpha and beta chain libraries were generated apart by chain-specific third strand synthesis. TCRdb recomputed calls from the 5' RACE reads with MiXCR, one row per CDR3 protein. The data show over 15,000 distinct CDR3 sequences, about a tenth seen once. CDR3 length: 13 residues. Trimming left V 3 bases short and J 8 bases short, with 13 bases between.

The sequence was collected from an adult in good health. The V call is TRBV12-3 or TRBV12-4, the J call TRBJ1-2; D remains ambiguous. Sequences were obtained from blood. This CDR3 reads CASSFAGIPGYTF. CDR3 DNA sequence: TGTGCCAGCAGTTTTGCCGGGATTCCAGGCTACACCTTC.